The entry below describes one TCR beta chain. Its antigen is unknown. No much larger clone is present one base from it, and per-base qualities are unavailable. The data belong to a study of T cell responses to AZD1222 COVID-19 vaccine listed by TCRdb under 2021. With respect to the entire study: AZD1222 recipients whose second dose came at about 4 weeks and those whose second dose came at about 12 weeks were combined into one group, since spike-specific TCR depth and breadth did not differ between the two schedules. Trial participants were enrolled into age subgroups of 18-55, 56-69 and 70-plus years, which contained 148, 28 and 57 TCR-sequenced participants, respectively. TCR sequencing was performed for some 250 trial participants, of whom some 200 were given two doses of AZD1222 and some 26 were given two doses of MenACWY control vaccine. The paper as a whole reports these results and caveats: Because no samples from the day 14 peak response were available, repertoires could be characterized only after the peak T cell response. Participants were mostly white British and included more females than males, and it was suggested by the authors that clonal diversity may have been underestimated. Vaccine-associated CD4 TCRs spanned the whole spike protein, with dominant responses in regions 160-218 and 743-854. The 56-69-year group was small, and its depth increase did not reach significance, likely because of low power. Spike-specific TCR breadth and depth rose significantly after two AZD1222 doses compared with day 0 and with MenACWY recipients. Epitopes outside the regions mutated in the B.1.351 and B.1.1.7 variants were reportedly recognized by nearly half of the unique spike-specific TCRs. Conclusions about previously exposed vaccinees are limited, since just five or six AZD1222 recipients were seropositive for SARS-CoV-2 at baseline.

Including cysteine and phenylalanine, the CDR3 has 14 amino acids. CDR3 DNA only is kept here, 42 bases in frame from base 1. From a lookup of the germline V gene, CDR1 and CDR2 are LGHNA and YSLEER. The V and J ends are trimmed by 1 base and 6 bases, leaving 12 bases between them. The CDR3 regions of human TCRbeta chains were analyzed by immunosequencing. The published analysis was carried out like this. Repertoire TCRs were matched against a reference library of SARS-CoV-2-specific TCRs generated with the MIRA antigen-specificity platform. Breadth was defined as the fraction of unique TCRs that were SARS-CoV-2-associated. Depth was defined as the fraction of total T cells that were SARS-CoV-2-associated. Each spike-specific TCR was assigned to its reactive spike region and to a CD4 or CD8 class using the MIRA data. Log10-transformed breadth and depth values were compared by one-way ANOVA with Sidak's multiple comparisons tests. Not all clones reach the TCRdb copy of this immuneACCESS table, which keeps in-frame sequences only. Checked studies attribute under half of the gap to unresolved V genes and leave the rest unexplained. The DNA was the basis for D and trimming; V, J and clone size are from that table. A total of 150,000 to 200,000 clones appear in this sample, about nine tenths of them only once. The top ten clonotypes cover more than 0.75% of the sample.

Sample time point, as interpreted from the label and publication: baseline before first vaccination. Vaccinee samples came from UK trials COV001 and COV002, including a single-blind randomized controlled phase 2/3 trial of AZD1222 (ChAdOx1 nCoV-19) in healthy adults. Trial participant PBMC samples were collected at day 0 and day 28 after the second dose for TCRbeta chain sequencing. This TCR was sampled from an adult in good health. The chain is encoded by TRBV4-3 joined to TRBJ2-5; TRBD2 is a possible D gene, resting on 5 matching bases. Sequenced material: peripheral blood, taken on day 0 of AZD1222 vaccination. The CDR3 has the sequence CASSQVSGEQTQYF. Here is the DNA: TGCGCCAGCAGCCAAGTATCTGGGGAGCAGACCCAGTACTTC.